Presented here are 21 T cell receptor beta chains from one specimen sequenced in a study of IL-17A CD8 T cells in psoriatic arthritis synovium. Some clones are missing from TCRdb's copy, which holds only in-frame ones; the method was immunoSEQ multiplex PCR. There are 2,100 or so clones in the sample; about 70% occur only once, and 8% to 11% lies in the top ten. The synovial fluid came from psoriatic arthritis joints with active inflammation. Sequenced material: memory CD8+ T cells from synovial fluid. Subset specified: bulk memory CD8+ T cells (CD45RA-CD27+/- and CD45RA+CD27-). Every receptor here comes from a human donor with psoriatic arthritis.

The chain carries TRBV9 and TRBJ1-1, with no clear D. Between the trimmed V and J ends, which lost 0 bases and 11 bases, there was a span of 11 bases. The CDR3 covers 12 residues. The V gene's germline CDR1 is SGDLS and CDR2 YYNGEE. The CDR3 DNA is TGTGCCAGCAGCGTAGGGGAAACACGGGCTTTCTTT. This encodes CASSVGETRAFF.

This clone showed up just a few times. The gene calls are TRBV28 and TRBJ2-7, with TRBD1 matching over 7 bases. After removal of 7 bases from V and 2 bases from J, the junction contained 14 bases not matched to a gene. CDR1 MDHEN and CDR2 SYDVKM come from the germline V gene. The CDR3 totals 16 residues. The CDR3 DNA is TGTGCCAGCACCTATGCAGCAGGGACAGCAACCTACGAGCAGTACTTC. This encodes CASTYAAGTATYEQYF. Looking up the rest from reference TRBV28 and TRBJ2-7 gives the full variable domain: DVKVTQSSRYLVKRTGEKVFLECVQDMDHENMFWYRQDPGLGLRLIYFSYDVKMKEKGDIPEGYSVSREKKERFSLILESASTNQTSMYLCASTYAAGTATYEQYFGPGTRLTVT.

The V call is TRBV9, the J call TRBJ2-7; 9 bases fit TRBD1. This CDR3 is built from 14 residues. The J segment lost 5 bases and the V segment lost 2 bases, leaving 5 bases of the junction unmatched. Germline CDR1 reads SGDLS; CDR2 reads YYNGEE. The CDR3 is CASSVDRGINEQYF. The CDR3 bases are TGTGCCAGCAGCGTGGACAGGGGCATCAACGAGCAGTACTTC.

The V gene is TRBV5-6, the J gene TRBJ2-1; tentative D call: TRBD2 (5 bases). The CDR3 length is 15 residues. Trimming pared 0 bases from V and 4 bases from J, leaving 11 bases between. Germline loops: CDR1 SGHDT, CDR2 YYEEEE. The CDR3 here is CASSLEIASYNEQFF. Written as DNA, the CDR3 is TGTGCCAGCAGCTTGGAAATAGCGTCGTACAATGAGCAGTTCTTC. Full variable domain (remainder filled in from reference TRBV5-6 and TRBJ2-1): DAGVTQSPTHLIKTRGQQVTLRCSPKSGHDTVSWYQQALGQGPQFIFQYYEEEERQRGNFPDRFSGHQFPNYSSELNVNALLLGDSALYLCASSLEIASYNEQFFGPGTRLTVL.

The V and J genes are TRBV19 and TRBJ2-3, with D uncertain. The V gene's germline CDR1 is LNHDA and CDR2 SQIVND (reference sequence). The V and J ends lost 5 bases and 3 bases respectively, with 15 bases between them. The CDR3 loop spans 15 amino acids. The CDR3 is CASSSISAVTDTQYF. The CDR3 nucleotides are TGTGCCAGTAGTTCGATCTCGGCCGTAACAGATACGCAGTATTTT.

The rearrangement links TRBV4-2 to TRBJ2-7; no firm D call. The CDR3 covers 13 residues. V lost 0 bases and J 9 bases, leaving 12 bases between the germline ends. Germline CDR1 and CDR2: LGHNA and YNFKEQ. DNA for the CDR3: TGTGCCAGCAGCCAAGATAACATTACGCCGCAGTACTTC. Translating it yields CASSQDNITPQYF.

V gene TRBV6-5 combines with J gene TRBJ1-2; D might be TRBD1 (6 bases). The CDR3 has 14 residues. CDR1 is MNHEY and CDR2 is SVGAGI in the germline V gene. Trimming shortened V by 6 bases and J by 1 base, and 12 bases separated the two germline ends. Written as DNA, the CDR3 is TGTGCCAGCAGACAACAGGGAAATAACTATGGCTACACCTTC. It is translated as CASRQQGNNYGYTF.

This chain joins TRBV7-3 and TRBJ2-7; 8 bases align to TRBD1. The CDR3 loop spans 15 amino acids. Germline V lookup: CDR1 SGHTA, CDR2 FQGTGA. The junction had 9 bases not matched to a gene; V was cut back by 5 bases and J by 3 bases. CDR3 nucleotide sequence: TGTGCCAGCAGCCCCGGACAGGGCCCAAGCTACGAGCAGTACTTC. Translation: CASSPGQGPSYEQYF. The variable domain in full, with the rest retrieved from reference TRBV7-3 and TRBJ2-7, is GAGVSQTPSNKVTEKGKYVELRCDPISGHTALYWYRQSLGQGPEFLIYFQGTGAADDSGLPNDRFFAVRPEGSVSTLKIQRTERGDSAVYLCASSPGQGPSYEQYFGPGTRLTVT.

The chain has TRBV27 and TRBJ1-5, with TRBD1 matching 7 bases. CDR3 length: 14 residues. Germline CDR1 MNHEY, CDR2 SMNVEV (reference sequence). The V gene end was trimmed by 10 bases and the J gene end by 2 bases; junction bases not matched to a gene: 8. The chain's CDR3 is CAISGGIGNQPQHF. In nucleotides, the CDR3 is TGTGCCATCTCAGGGGGGATTGGCAATCAGCCCCAGCATTTT.

V is TRBV9 and J is TRBJ1-4; a possible D gene is TRBD1 (5 bases). The germline V gene has CDR1 SGDLS and CDR2 YYNGEE. There are 16 residues in the CDR3. V lost 4 bases and J lost 8, with 21 bases in between. CDR3 region: CASSSTGGGGREKLFF. The DNA of the CDR3 is TGTGCCAGCAGCTCGACCGGCGGGGGAGGGCGGGAAAAACTGTTTTTT.

This clone was seen only a few times. Within the sample, other DNA sequences also encode this same CDR3. The V call is TRBV28, the J call TRBJ2-3, with 10 bases fitting TRBD1. The J segment lost 2 bases and the V segment lost 7 bases, leaving 6 bases of the junction unmatched. The CDR3 contains 15 residues. Germline loops: CDR1 MDHEN, CDR2 SYDVKM. In nucleotides, the CDR3 is TGTGCCAGCACCGCCGGGACAGGGGACACAGATACGCAGTATTTT. This codes for CASTAGTGDTDTQYF.

This sequence joins TRBV7-9 and TRBJ1-4; a weak D match, TRBD1 (5 bases). CDR1 and CDR2 from the germline V gene are SEHNR and FQNEAQ (reference sequence). This CDR3 has 12 amino acids. The V end was cut by 1 base, the J end by 8 bases, with 5 bases between. The CDR3 sequence: CASSLGGEKLFF. The CDR3 region has the DNA TGTGCCAGCAGCTTAGGGGGGGAAAAACTGTTTTTT.

This CDR3 reads CASSLELAGVENIQYF. CDR3 DNA sequence: TGTGCCAGCAGCTTGGAACTAGCGGGAGTGGAAAACATTCAGTACTTC. This chain connects TRBV5-6 to TRBJ2-4, with 11 bases identical to TRBD2. There are 16 residues in the CDR3. After removal of 0 bases from V and 5 bases from J, the junction contained 4 bases not matched to a gene. Looked up from germline, CDR1 is SGHDT and CDR2 is YYEEEE.

The CDR3 coding sequence is TGTGCCAGCAGTGATTTGGGCGGTCGACTAGCGGGCCTAACAGATACGCAGTATTTT. Its translation: CASSDLGGRLAGLTDTQYF. V is TRBV6-1 and J is TRBJ2-3; 10 bases are a match to TRBD2. The CDR3 has 19 amino acids. V trimming: 3 bases; J trimming: 3 bases; junction bases outside the gene matches: 15. Germline-derived CDR1 and CDR2 are MNHNS and SASEGT.

The chain has TRBV6-6 and TRBJ2-6; no definite D call. V lost 0 bases to trimming and J lost 3 bases, with 3 bases between them. Germline V gene lookup returns CDR1 MNHNY and CDR2 SVGAGI (reference sequence). CDR3 size: 14 residues. The CDR3, as DNA: TGTGCCAGCAGTTACTCGGGTGGGGCCAACGTCCTGACTTTC. Its protein is CASSYSGGANVLTF.

The CDR3 loop reads CAIRETSGNHNEQFF. The CDR3 nucleotides read TGTGCCATCAGGGAGACTAGCGGGAATCACAATGAGCAGTTCTTC. The rearrangement joins TRBV10-3 to TRBJ2-1, with TRBD2 identical over 11 bases. The CDR3 contains 15 residues. Germline V lookup: CDR1 ENHRY, CDR2 SYGVKD. V shed 6 bases, J shed 5 bases, and the junction held 6 bases outside the gene matches.

The chain joins TRBV5-8 to TRBJ2-3; either TRBD1 or TRBD2 may fit D (7 bases each). V lost 6 bases and J 6 bases, leaving 17 bases between the germline ends. The germline V gene has CDR1 SGHTS and CDR2 YDEGEE. This CDR3 comprises 14 residues. The CDR3 DNA sequence: TGTGCCAGCACCTCCCTAGCGGACAGGGATACGCAGTATTTT. Translating it yields CASTSLADRDTQYF.

The chain carries TRBV23-1 and TRBJ1-2; D possibly corresponds to TRBD1 (6 bases). TRBV23-1 is an ORF for which the function is uncertain. V lost 0 bases and J 2 bases, leaving 22 bases between the germline ends. The CDR3 is 19 amino acids. In nucleotides, the CDR3 is TGCGCCAGCAGTCAATCACTAGGGTCGGACAGTTTCCAGAACTATGGCTACACCTTC. This translates into CASSQSLGSDSFQNYGYTF.

Here the CDR3 reads CASSRVPQGSSEQFF. DNA for the CDR3: TGTGCCAGCAGTCGAGTCCCTCAGGGATCAAGTGAGCAGTTCTTC. The V call is TRBV27, the J call TRBJ2-1; D is perhaps TRBD1 (5 bases). This CDR3 region has 15 residues. The V gene lost 5 bases and the J gene lost 9 bases, with 20 bases spanning the gap. Per the germline V gene, CDR1 is MNHEY and CDR2 is SMNVEV (reference sequence).

This chain joins TRBV13 and TRBJ2-5; 12 bases are a match to TRBD2. The CDR3 length is 19 residues. V gave up 6 bases and J gave up 5 bases; unmatched junction bases: 19. Germline V gene sequence: CDR1 PRHDT, CDR2 FYEKMQ (reference sequence). This CDR3 reads CASSQTSGRIIGQWETQYF. Written as DNA, the CDR3 is TGTGCCAGCAGTCAGACTAGCGGGAGAATTATCGGCCAGTGGGAGACCCAGTACTTC.

This clone has more than one count but fewer than ten. This rearrangement joins TRBV6-4 to TRBJ2-3, with TRBD2 matching over 16 bases. The CDR3 is 16 residues long. Unmatched junction bases numbered 1, after V lost 3 bases and J lost 4 bases. Germline lookup yields CDR1 MRHNA and CDR2 SNTAGT. Here the CDR3 reads CASSEGLAGGPDTQYF. CDR3 DNA: TGTGCCAGCAGTGAGGGACTAGCGGGAGGGCCAGATACGCAGTATTTT.